This note documents a single T cell receptor beta chain sequence. RNA, at about 0.45 to 1 ug, was reverse transcribed with random hexamers. The method of amplification for TCR beta CDR3 was immunoSEQ multiplex PCR, covering 54 Vbeta and 13 Jbeta. TCRdb re-called the immunoSEQ multiplex PCR reads through MiXCR, storing one row per CDR3 protein. The sample yields approximately 130,000 distinct CDR3 sequences, roughly 94% seen once. CD8+ and CD4+ T cells taken from blood had their TCR beta sequenced. Matching for age and sex applied to the controls, who were healthy donors. The CDR3 covers 19 residues. The J segment lost 5 bases and the V segment lost 4 bases, leaving 16 bases of the junction unmatched. Germline values: CDR1 SGHRS, CDR2 YFSETQ. This sample was taken from a study of CD8 T cells in Susac syndrome.

The material sequenced was CD4+ T cells from PBMCs. The origin of this receptor is a human donor in good health. This chain connects TRBV5-1 to TRBJ2-1, with 12 nucleotides matching TRBD2. This CDR3 is CASSLGQGGLAGGDNEQFF. DNA of the CDR3: TGCGCCAGCAGCCTAGGACAGGGAGGTCTAGCGGGAGGGGACAATGAGCAGTTCTTC.